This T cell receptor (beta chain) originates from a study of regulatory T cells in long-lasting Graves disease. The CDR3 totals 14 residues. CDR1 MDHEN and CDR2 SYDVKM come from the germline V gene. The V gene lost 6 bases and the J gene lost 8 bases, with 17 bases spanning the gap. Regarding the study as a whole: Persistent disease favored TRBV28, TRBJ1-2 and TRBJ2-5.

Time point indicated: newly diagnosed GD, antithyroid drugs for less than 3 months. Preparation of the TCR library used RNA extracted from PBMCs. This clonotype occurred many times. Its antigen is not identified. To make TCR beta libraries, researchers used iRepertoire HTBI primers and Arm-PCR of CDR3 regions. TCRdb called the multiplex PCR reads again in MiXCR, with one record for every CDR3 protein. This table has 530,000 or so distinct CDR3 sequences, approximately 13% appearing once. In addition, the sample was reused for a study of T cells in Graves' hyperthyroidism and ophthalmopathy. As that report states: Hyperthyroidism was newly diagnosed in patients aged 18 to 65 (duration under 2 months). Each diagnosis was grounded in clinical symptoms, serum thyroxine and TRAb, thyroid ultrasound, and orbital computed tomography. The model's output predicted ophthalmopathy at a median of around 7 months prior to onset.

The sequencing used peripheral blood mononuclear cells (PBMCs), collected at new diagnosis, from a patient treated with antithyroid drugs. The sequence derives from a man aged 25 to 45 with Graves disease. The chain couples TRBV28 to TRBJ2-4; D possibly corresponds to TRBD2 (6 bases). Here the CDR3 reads CASSSGGTVHIQYF. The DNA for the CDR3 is TGTGCCAGCAGCTCAGGAGGGACGGTTCACATTCAGTACTTC.